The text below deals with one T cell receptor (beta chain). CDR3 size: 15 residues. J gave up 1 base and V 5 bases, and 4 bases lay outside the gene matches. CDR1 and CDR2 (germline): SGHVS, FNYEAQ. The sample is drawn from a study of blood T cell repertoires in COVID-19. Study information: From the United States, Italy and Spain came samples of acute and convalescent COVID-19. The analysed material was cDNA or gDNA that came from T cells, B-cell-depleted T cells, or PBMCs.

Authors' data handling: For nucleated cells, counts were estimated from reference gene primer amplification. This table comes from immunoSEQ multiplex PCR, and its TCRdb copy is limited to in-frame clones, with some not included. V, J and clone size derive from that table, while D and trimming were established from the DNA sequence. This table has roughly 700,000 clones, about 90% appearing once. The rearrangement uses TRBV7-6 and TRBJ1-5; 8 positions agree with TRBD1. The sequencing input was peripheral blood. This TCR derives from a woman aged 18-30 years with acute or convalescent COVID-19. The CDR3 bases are TGTGCCAGCAGCCTCAGGACAGGGAGCAATCAGCCCCAGCATTTT. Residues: CASSLRTGSNQPQHF.